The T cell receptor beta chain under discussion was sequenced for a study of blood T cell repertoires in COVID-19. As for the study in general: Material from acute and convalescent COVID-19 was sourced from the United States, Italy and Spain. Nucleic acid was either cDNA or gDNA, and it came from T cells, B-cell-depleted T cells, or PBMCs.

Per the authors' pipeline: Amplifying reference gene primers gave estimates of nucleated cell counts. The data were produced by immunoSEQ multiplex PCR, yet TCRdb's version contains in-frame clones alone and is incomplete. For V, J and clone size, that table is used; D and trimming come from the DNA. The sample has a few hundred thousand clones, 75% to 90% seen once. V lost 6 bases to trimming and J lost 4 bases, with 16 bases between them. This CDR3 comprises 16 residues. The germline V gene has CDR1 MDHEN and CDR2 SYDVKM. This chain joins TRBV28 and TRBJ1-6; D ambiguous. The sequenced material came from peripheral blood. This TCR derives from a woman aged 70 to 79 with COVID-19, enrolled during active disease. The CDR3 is CASSPHGSGYNSPLHF. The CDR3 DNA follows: TGTGCCAGCAGCCCTCATGGGTCGGGGTATAATTCACCCCTCCACTTT.